Reported below is one TCR beta chain. V lost 4 bases and J lost 4; bases outside the gene matches: 13. Germline-derived CDR1 and CDR2 are MNHNS and SASEGT. The CDR3 contains 17 residues. The data stem from a study of cytomegalovirus exposure and HLA in healthy donors. The repertoire was sequenced with immunoSEQ multiplex PCR; TCRdb's copy has only in-frame clones and lacks some. The sample gives 120,000 to 150,000 clones, 85% to 90% of which show up once; 3.3% is in the top ten. The chain uses TRBV6-1 and TRBJ1-5, with 7 bases aligning to TRBD1. The TCR sequence derives from a woman younger than 35 in good health and CMV-seropositive. The sample consisted of PBMCs. The CDR3 bases are TGTGCCAGCAGTGCTGGGAGACAGGGAGTAGGGAATCAGCCCCAGCATTTT. Translation: CASSAGRQGVGNQPQHF.